The next 20 T cell receptor beta chains were all read from a single sample in a study of radiotherapy plus CTLA-4 blockade in lung cancer. Profiled with immunoSEQ multiplex PCR; TCRdb holds only in-frame clones, not every one. The sample lists roughly 57,000 clones; approximately 80% were seen once. The specimen comprised peripheral blood, sampled from a patient treated with radiotherapy plus ipilimumab. The source of these receptors is a human donor with non-small cell lung cancer whose response to radiotherapy plus ipilimumab could not be evaluated.

The gene calls are TRBV5-5 and TRBJ2-5; D is ambiguous. The CDR3 is made up of 13 amino acids. Trimming took 0 bases from V and 3 from J, leaving 6 bases between them. CDR1 SGHKS and CDR2 YYEKEE come from the germline V gene (reference sequence). CDR3 loop: CASSLGREETQYF. The CDR3 coding sequence is TGTGCCAGCAGCTTGGGCCGAGAAGAGACCCAGTACTTC.

V is TRBV6-5 and J is TRBJ1-2; D gene ambiguous. Germline CDR1 is MNHEY and CDR2 is SVGAGI. The CDR3 covers 12 residues. Deletions cut 5 bases from V and 5 bases from J, with 9 bases between. CDR3: CASSEAGYGYTF. As DNA, the CDR3 is TGTGCCAGCAGTGAGGCGGGGTATGGCTACACCTTC.

J is TRBJ1-2 and V is TRBV30; no definite D call. Per germline, CDR1 GTSNPN and CDR2 SVGIG (reference sequence). V lost 8 bases to trimming and J lost 5 bases, with 15 bases between them. CDR3 length: 12 amino acids. CDR3 bases: TGTGCCCACCGGTCCCGGGGATATGGCTACACCTTC. Its protein product is CAHRSRGYGYTF.

This rearrangement joins TRBV2 to TRBJ2-1; D is possibly TRBD2 (6 bases). Trimming left V 5 bases short and J 7 bases short, with 15 bases between. There are 14 residues in the CDR3. Germline loops: CDR1 SNHLY, CDR2 FYNNEI. DNA of the CDR3: TGTGCCAGCAGTTTGGGGACTCTTCAGAATGAGCAGTTCTTC. Its translation is CASSLGTLQNEQFF.

The J gene is TRBJ1-4, the V gene TRBV6-5; D may be TRBD1 (5 bases). The CDR3 has 16 residues. The germline CDR1 and CDR2 sequences are MNHEY and SVGAGI. Trimming took 2 bases from V and 0 from J, leaving 10 bases between them. The CDR3 loop is CASSYGGFATNEKLFF. CDR3 sequence (DNA): TGTGCCAGCAGTTACGGGGGGTTTGCAACTAATGAAAAACTGTTTTTT.

The chain carries TRBV29-1 and TRBJ1-1, with TRBD1 as a possible D gene (5 bases). V lost 5 bases and J lost 0, with 10 bases in between. The CDR3 totals 13 residues. Germline V CDR1 and CDR2: SQVTM, ANQGSEA. The CDR3 loop is CSVRTDMNTEAFF. The CDR3 DNA sequence: TGCAGCGTTCGGACGGACATGAACACTGAAGCTTTCTTT.

The gene calls are TRBV11-2 and TRBJ2-1; perhaps TRBD2 as D (6 bases). This CDR3 contains 17 residues. The germline CDR1 and CDR2 sequences are SGHAT and FQNNGV. The V end lost 3 bases, the J end lost 0 bases, and 15 bases lay between the germline ends. The chain's CDR3 is CASSFMMGLGSYNEQFF. DNA of the CDR3: TGTGCCAGCAGCTTCATGATGGGACTGGGCTCCTACAATGAGCAGTTCTTC.

CDR3 nucleotides: TGCGCCAGCAGCCAGGGGACAGGGGGCGATGGCTACACCTTC. Amino acids: CASSQGTGGDGYTF. This sequence joins TRBV5-1 and TRBJ1-2, with TRBD1 matching over 12 bases. In germline, CDR1 is SGHRS, CDR2 YFSETQ. The CDR3 covers 14 residues. V lost 4 bases and J lost 6; bases outside the gene matches: 4.

As DNA, the CDR3 is TGTGCCAGTAGTATAGGGACAGTCCAAGAGACCCAGTACTTC. As protein: CASSIGTVQETQYF. V usage is TRBV19 and J usage is TRBJ2-5; maybe TRBD1 (6 bases). With 1 base removed from V and 1 base from J, the gap between germline ends came to 7 bases. The CDR3 loop spans 14 amino acids. Germline V gives CDR1 LNHDA, CDR2 SQIVND (reference sequence).

The chain joins TRBV6-5 to TRBJ1-2, with a possible D match to TRBD1 (5 bases). CDR3 length equals 14 residues. The V end was cut by 6 bases, the J end by 2 bases, with 13 bases between. Germline CDR1 reads MNHEY; CDR2 reads SVGAGI. This chain's CDR3 is CASSSRGRNYGYTF. The CDR3 DNA follows: TGTGCCAGCAGCTCAAGGGGCCGAAACTATGGCTACACCTTC.

The J gene is TRBJ2-3, the V gene TRBV5-8; a possible D gene is TRBD2 (6 bases). V lost 0 bases and J 3 bases, leaving 20 bases between the germline ends. CDR1 is SGHTS and CDR2 is YDEGEE in the germline V gene. This CDR3 has 18 amino acids. The CDR3 DNA follows: TGTGCCAGCAGCTTGGCCCAGCGGGCGGGCCTGGGTACAGATACGCAGTATTTT. Translated, it gives CASSLAQRAGLGTDTQYF.

CDR3 nucleotide sequence: TGCGCCAGCAGCCAAGATCCGGTAGGGACAGGGAAAGCTGAAGCTTTCTTT. This translates into CASSQDPVGTGKAEAFF. This chain links TRBV4-1 with TRBJ1-1; 9 bases align to TRBD1. Trimming cost V 0 bases and J 6 bases; bases outside gene matches: 11. Looked up from germline, CDR1 is MGHRA and CDR2 is YSYEKL. The CDR3 extends over 17 amino acids.

This clone was picked up a small number of times. V is TRBV11-3 and J is TRBJ2-5; 7 nucleotides agree with TRBD2. Germline assignment: CDR1 SGHNT and CDR2 YENEEA. The CDR3 is 13 amino acids. Trimming cost V 5 bases and J 4 bases; bases outside gene matches: 4. The chain's CDR3 is CASSEREGETQYF. In DNA, the CDR3 is TGTGCCAGCAGCGAGAGGGAGGGAGAGACCCAGTACTTC.

CDR3 amino acids: CASSSYRGQRTEAFF. The CDR3 nucleotides are TGCGCCAGCAGCTCTTACAGGGGGCAACGCACTGAAGCTTTCTTT. V and J are TRBV4-1 and TRBJ1-1; TRBD1 aligns across 9 bases. The CDR3 has 15 amino acids. The junction had 8 bases not matched to a gene; V was cut back by 5 bases and J by 4 bases. The germline V gene has CDR1 MGHRA and CDR2 YSYEKL.

The chain has TRBV5-4 and TRBJ1-3; tentatively, D is TRBD1 (6 bases). V lost 4 bases and J lost 0, with 14 bases in between. Germline assignment: CDR1 SGHNT and CDR2 YYREEE (reference sequence). The CDR3 totals 16 residues. The CDR3 protein is CASSPGGGLSGNTIYF. Written as DNA, the CDR3 is TGTGCCAGCAGCCCTGGGGGGGGGCTCTCTGGAAACACCATATATTTT.

This clone was observed a handful of times. The genes are TRBV6-1 and TRBJ2-4; possibly TRBD1 for D (5 bases). This CDR3 region has 15 residues. Trimming removed 0 bases from V and 9 bases from J, with 15 bases in between. Germline values: CDR1 MNHNS, CDR2 SASEGT. This CDR3 reads CASSEASSGRGIQYF. Here the CDR3 DNA reads TGTGCCAGCAGTGAAGCAAGTTCAGGGCGAGGCATTCAGTACTTC.

The rearrangement links TRBV28 to TRBJ2-1; 9 positions match TRBD2. The J segment lost 9 bases and the V segment lost 5 bases, leaving 11 bases of the junction unmatched. CDR3 size: 15 residues. Per the germline V gene, CDR1 is MDHEN and CDR2 is SYDVKM. The CDR3 protein is CASSPRGRGVPEQFF. CDR3 sequence (DNA): TGTGCCAGCAGTCCTCGCGGGAGGGGAGTACCTGAGCAGTTCTTC.

The chain couples TRBV19 to TRBJ2-7; D is perhaps TRBD2 (5 bases). In germline, CDR1 is LNHDA, CDR2 SQIVND (reference sequence). The ends were cut back, 4 bases at V and 5 bases at J, with 18 bases in the middle. This CDR3 is 15 amino acids long. CDR3 sequence (DNA): TGTGCCAGTAGTAACGCGGGCCCCGGACGGGACGAGCAGTACTTC. It encodes CASSNAGPGRDEQYF.

V usage is TRBV27 and J usage is TRBJ2-3; maybe TRBD2 (5 bases). CDR3 length equals 17 residues. Trimming left V 5 bases short and J 0 bases short, with 18 bases between. Germline CDR1 reads MNHEY; CDR2 reads SMNVEV (reference sequence). The DNA for the CDR3 is TGTGCCAGCAGTCCGAATGGGCGGGCCACCAGCACAGATACGCAGTATTTT. Translating gives CASSPNGRATSTDTQYF.

The gene calls are TRBV5-1 and TRBJ1-4; possible D gene TRBD1, 5 bases. The V end was cut by 2 bases, the J end by 7 bases, with 21 bases between. Looked up from germline, CDR1 is SGHRS and CDR2 is YFSETQ. This CDR3 is built from 17 residues. In DNA form, the CDR3 reads TGCGCCAGCAGCTTAGGGGCCGGGGGAGTCCTGGTTGAAAAACTGTTTTTT. Amino acids: CASSLGAGGVLVEKLFF. The full variable domain, with the rest looked up from reference TRBV5-1 and TRBJ1-4, is KAGVTQTPRYLIKTRGQQVTLSCSPISGHRSVSWYQQTPGQGLQFLFEYFSETQRNKGNFPGRFSGRQFSNSRSEMNVSTLELGDSALYLCASSLGAGGVLVEKLFFGSGTQLSVL.